This record looks at one TCR beta chain sequence and its context. Germline values: CDR1 MRHNA, CDR2 SNTAGT. CDR3 size: 14 residues. With 9 bases removed from V and 0 bases from J, the gap between germline ends came to 15 bases. The source of the sample is a study of cytomegalovirus exposure and HLA in healthy donors. The PCR made use of 60 Vbeta and 13 Jbeta primers. Repertoires were generated with immunoSEQ multiplex PCR, while TCRdb's copy carries only in-frame clones and drops some. The sample has 120,000 or so clones. The sequence came from a man aged 18 to 29 in good health and CMV-seronegative. The chain combines TRBV6-4 with TRBJ2-7; D remains unclear. The specimen sequenced was PBMCs. The CDR3 DNA is TGTGCCAGTTCAAGGCGGATCCTCTCCTACGAGCAGTACTTC. As protein: CASSRRILSYEQYF.